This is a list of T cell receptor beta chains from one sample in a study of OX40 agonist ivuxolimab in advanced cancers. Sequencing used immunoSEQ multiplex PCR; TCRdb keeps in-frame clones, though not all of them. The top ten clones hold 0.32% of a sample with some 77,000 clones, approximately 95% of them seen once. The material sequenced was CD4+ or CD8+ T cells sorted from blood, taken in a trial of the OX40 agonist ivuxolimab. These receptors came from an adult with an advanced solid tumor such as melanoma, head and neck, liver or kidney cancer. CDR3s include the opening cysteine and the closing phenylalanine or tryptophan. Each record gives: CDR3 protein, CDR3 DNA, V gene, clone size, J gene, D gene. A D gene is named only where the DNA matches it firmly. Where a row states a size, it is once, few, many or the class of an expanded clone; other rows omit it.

CASSATSATGELFF TGCGCCAGCAGCGCGACTAGCGCCACCGGGGAGCTGTTTTTT TRBV5-1 . TRBJ2-2 TRBD2
CASSGPSGDEQFF TGTGCCAGCAGTGGGCCCTCCGGAGATGAGCAGTTCTTC TRBV2 . TRBJ2-1 .
CSALRGNIQYF TGCAGTGCACTTAGGGGAAACATTCAGTACTTC TRBV20-1 . TRBJ2-4 .
CASRETGNTEAFF TGTGCCAGCAGGGAGACAGGGAACACTGAAGCTTTCTTT TRBV25-1 . TRBJ1-1 .
CASSLPVRQGSNEQFF TGTGCCAGCAGTTTACCCGTTAGACAGGGGAGCAATGAGCAGTTCTTC TRBV28 . TRBJ2-1 TRBD1
CASNGLWRQGDSGELFF TGTGCCAGTAATGGATTATGGCGGCAGGGCGATTCCGGGGAGCTGTTTTTT TRBV19 . TRBJ2-2 .
CASSAATRESPLHF TGTGCCAGCAGTGCGGCGACCCGGGAATCACCCCTCCACTTT TRBV6-5 . TRBJ1-6 .
CASSYSSGTYEQYF TGTGCCAGCAGTTACTCGAGTGGAACCTACGAGCAGTACTTC TRBV6-6 . TRBJ2-7 .
CASSSAGGDSDTQYF TGTGCCAGCAGTTCGGCCGGCGGAGATTCAGATACGCAGTATTTT TRBV28 . TRBJ2-3 .
CASSYSGTGSIYEQYF TGTGCCAGCAGTTACTCAGGGACGGGGTCGATATACGAGCAGTACTTC TRBV6-5 . TRBJ2-7 .
CASSLPVRGRGGEDTQYF TGTGCCAGCAGCTTACCCGTCCGGGGGCGGGGGGGCGAAGATACGCAGTATTTT TRBV7-9 . TRBJ2-3 TRBD2
CASSVRGMTNEKLFF TGTGCCAGCAGTGTCCGGGGGATGACTAATGAAAAACTGTTTTTT TRBV2 . TRBJ1-4 .
CAWSFGGPVVLLF TGTGCCTGGAGTTTTGGGGGCCCCGTGGTGCTCCTCTTC TRBV30 . TRBJ2-1 .
CASSKRETEAFF TGTGCCAGTAGTAAACGAGAAACTGAAGCTTTCTTT TRBV19 . TRBJ1-1 .
CASSPPSRQEAEAFF TGTGCCAGCTCACCTCCCAGCCGACAGGAGGCTGAAGCTTTCTTT TRBV18 once TRBJ1-1 .
CASSRPFNSYNEQFF TGTGCCAGTAGTAGACCCTTTAACTCCTACAATGAGCAGTTCTTC TRBV19 . TRBJ2-1 .
CASSLSTLTRHNEQFF TGTGCCAGCAGCCTATCAACGCTGACTAGGCACAATGAGCAGTTCTTC TRBV28 . TRBJ2-1 .
CASSQSGEGEQFF TGTGCCAGCAGCCAATCGGGCGAGGGTGAGCAGTTCTTC TRBV16 . TRBJ2-1 .
CASSQGGRGMNTEAFF TGTGCCAGCAGCCAGGGGGGGCGCGGCATGAACACTGAAGCTTTCTTT TRBV14 few TRBJ1-1 .
CASSSTPPNTEAFF TGTGCCAGCTCATCGACACCTCCGAACACTGAAGCTTTCTTT TRBV18 . TRBJ1-1 .
CASHGQIEETQYF TGTGCCAGCCATGGACAGATCGAAGAGACCCAGTACTTC TRBV18 . TRBJ2-5 .
CASSSYTGNEQFF TGTGCCAGCAGTAGCTATACGGGGAATGAGCAGTTCTTC TRBV2 . TRBJ2-1 .
CASLPGTGVNSPLHF TGTGCCAGCCTCCCGGGGACAGGGGTAAATTCACCCCTCCACTTT TRBV27 . TRBJ1-6 TRBD1
CASSPDSFTYEQYF TGTGCCAGCAGCCCGGACAGCTTTACCTACGAGCAGTACTTC TRBV5-4 . TRBJ2-7 .
CASSKIGADQETQYF TGTGCCAGTAGTAAAATCGGGGCAGACCAAGAGACCCAGTACTTC TRBV19 once TRBJ2-5 .
CASRPGLAPYEQYF TGCGCCAGCAGGCCGGGACTAGCCCCCTACGAGCAGTACTTC TRBV10-2 . TRBJ2-7 TRBD2
CASSPPTGSNYGYTF TGTGCCAGCTCACCACCGACAGGGTCCAACTATGGCTACACCTTC TRBV18 few TRBJ1-2 TRBD1
CASSLWGRGTDTQYF TGTGCCAGCAGTTTATGGGGGAGAGGCACAGATACGCAGTATTTT TRBV28 . TRBJ2-3 .
CASSEVGHSSYEQYF TGTGCCAGCAGTGAAGTCGGACACTCGTCCTACGAGCAGTACTTC TRBV2 . TRBJ2-7 .
CAWSVGVAGVPIQYF TGTGCCTGGAGTGTAGGGGTAGCGGGAGTCCCCATTCAGTACTTC TRBV30 once TRBJ2-4 TRBD2
CASSQDVRSEGNTIYF TGTGCCAGCAGCCAAGATGTCAGGAGTGAAGGAAACACCATATATTTT TRBV4-2 . TRBJ1-3 .
CASSGPGQSNQPQHF TGTGCCAGCTCTGGGCCGGGACAGAGCAATCAGCCCCAGCATTTT TRBV18 few TRBJ1-5 TRBD1
CSAEKQGTMNTEAFF TGCAGCGCTGAAAAACAGGGAACCATGAACACTGAAGCTTTCTTT TRBV29-1 . TRBJ1-1 .
CASSLGSYGYTF TGTGCCAGCAGCTTGGGCAGCTATGGCTACACCTTC TRBV5-1 once TRBJ1-2 .
CASSVGTGYTEAFF TGTGCCAGCAGCGTAGGGACAGGGTACACTGAAGCTTTCTTT TRBV9 . TRBJ1-1 TRBD1
CASSLVGQSYGYTF TGTGCCAGCAGCTTAGTGGGACAGAGCTATGGCTACACCTTC TRBV7-4 . TRBJ1-2 TRBD1
CASSFGQGVGQPQHF TGTGCCAGCAGCTTCGGGCAGGGGGTGGGTCAGCCCCAGCATTTT TRBV7-2 . TRBJ1-5 TRBD1